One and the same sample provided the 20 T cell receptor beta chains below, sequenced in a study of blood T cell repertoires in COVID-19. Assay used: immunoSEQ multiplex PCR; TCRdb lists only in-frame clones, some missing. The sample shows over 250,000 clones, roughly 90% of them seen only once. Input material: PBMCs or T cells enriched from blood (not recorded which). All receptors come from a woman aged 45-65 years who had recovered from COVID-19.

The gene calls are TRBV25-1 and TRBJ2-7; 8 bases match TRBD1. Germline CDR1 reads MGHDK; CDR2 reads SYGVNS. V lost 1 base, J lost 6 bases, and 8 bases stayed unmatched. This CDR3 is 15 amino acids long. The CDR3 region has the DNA TGTGCCAGCAGTGAATGGCGGACAGGGTTTAGCGAGCAGTACTTC. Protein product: CASSEWRTGFSEQYF.

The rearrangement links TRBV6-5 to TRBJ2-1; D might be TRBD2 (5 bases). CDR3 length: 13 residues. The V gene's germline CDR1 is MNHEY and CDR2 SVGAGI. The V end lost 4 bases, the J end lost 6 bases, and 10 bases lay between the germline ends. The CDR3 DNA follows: TGTGCCAGCAGTTTGGACTGGTCCAATGAGCAGTTCTTC. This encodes CASSLDWSNEQFF.

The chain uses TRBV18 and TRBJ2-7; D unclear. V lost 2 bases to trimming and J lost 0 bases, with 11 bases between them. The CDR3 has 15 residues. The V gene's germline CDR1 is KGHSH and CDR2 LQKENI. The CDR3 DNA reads TGTGCCAGCTCACCAGTGGGCAAGAGCTCCTACGAGCAGTACTTC. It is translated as CASSPVGKSSYEQYF.

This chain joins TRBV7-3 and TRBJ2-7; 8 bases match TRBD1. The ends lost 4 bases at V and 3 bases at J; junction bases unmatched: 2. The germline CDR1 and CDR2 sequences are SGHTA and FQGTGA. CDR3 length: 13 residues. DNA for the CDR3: TGTGCCAGCAGCTCGACAGGGGTCTACGAGCAGTACTTC. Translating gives CASSSTGVYEQYF.

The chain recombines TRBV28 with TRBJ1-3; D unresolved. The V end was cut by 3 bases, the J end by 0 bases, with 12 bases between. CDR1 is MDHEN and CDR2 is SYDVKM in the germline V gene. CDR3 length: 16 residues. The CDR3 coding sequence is TGTGCCAGCAGTTTGGTTCAGGTTACCTCTGGAAACACCATATATTTT. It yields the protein CASSLVQVTSGNTIYF.

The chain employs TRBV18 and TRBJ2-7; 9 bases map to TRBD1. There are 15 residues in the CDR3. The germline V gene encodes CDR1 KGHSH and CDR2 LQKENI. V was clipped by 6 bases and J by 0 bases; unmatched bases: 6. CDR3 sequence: CASSSDRGSSYEQYF. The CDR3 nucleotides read TGTGCCAGCTCGTCGGACAGGGGAAGCTCCTACGAGCAGTACTTC. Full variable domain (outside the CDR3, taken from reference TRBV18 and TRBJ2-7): NAGVMQNPRHLVRRRGQEARLRCSPMKGHSHVYWYRQLPEEGLKFMVYLQKENIIDESGMPKERFSAEFPKEGPSILRIQQVVRGDSAAYFCASSSDRGSSYEQYFGPGTRLTVT.

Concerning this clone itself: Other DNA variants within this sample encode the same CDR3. The CDR3 protein is CASSRDRGNTEAFF. The CDR3 region has the DNA TGTGCCAGCTCACGGGATAGGGGGAACACTGAAGCTTTCTTT. The chain joins TRBV18 to TRBJ1-1; D may be TRBD1 (5 bases). The germline V gene encodes CDR1 KGHSH and CDR2 LQKENI. V lost 4 bases to trimming and J lost 1 base, with 10 bases between them. CDR3 length equals 14 residues.

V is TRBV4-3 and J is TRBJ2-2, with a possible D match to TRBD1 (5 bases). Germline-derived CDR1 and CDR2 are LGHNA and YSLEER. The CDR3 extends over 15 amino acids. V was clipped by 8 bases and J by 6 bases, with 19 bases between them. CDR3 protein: CASRAASRAPGELFF. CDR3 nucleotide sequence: TGCGCCAGCCGAGCCGCGAGCAGGGCCCCCGGGGAGCTGTTTTTT.

In DNA form, the CDR3 reads TGTGCCAGTAGTATAGATTGGGCCTCGGCTACGGAGACCCAGTACTTC. It is translated as CASSIDWASATETQYF. This rearrangement joins TRBV19 to TRBJ2-5, with D uncertain. The ends were cut back, 0 bases at V and 5 bases at J, with 16 bases in the middle. Germline-derived CDR1 and CDR2 are LNHDA and SQIVND (reference sequence). The CDR3 extends over 16 amino acids. Combining the CDR3 with reference TRBV19 and TRBJ2-5 gives the whole variable domain DGGITQSPKYLFRKEGQNVTLSCEQNLNHDAMYWYRQDPGQGLRLIYYSQIVNDFQKGDIAEGYSVSREKKESFPLTVTSAQKNPTAFYLCASSIDWASATETQYFGPGTRLLVL.

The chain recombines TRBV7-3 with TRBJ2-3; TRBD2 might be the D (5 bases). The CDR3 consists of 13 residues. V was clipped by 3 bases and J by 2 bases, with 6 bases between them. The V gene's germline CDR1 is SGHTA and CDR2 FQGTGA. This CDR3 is CASSFGVTDTQYF. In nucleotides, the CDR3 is TGTGCCAGCAGCTTCGGGGTCACAGATACGCAGTATTTT.

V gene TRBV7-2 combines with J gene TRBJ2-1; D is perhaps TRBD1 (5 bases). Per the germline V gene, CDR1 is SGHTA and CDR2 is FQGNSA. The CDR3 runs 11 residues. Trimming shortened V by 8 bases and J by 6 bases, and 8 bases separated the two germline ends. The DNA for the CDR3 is TGTGCCAGCGGTCAGGGCAATGAGCAGTTCTTC. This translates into CASGQGNEQFF.

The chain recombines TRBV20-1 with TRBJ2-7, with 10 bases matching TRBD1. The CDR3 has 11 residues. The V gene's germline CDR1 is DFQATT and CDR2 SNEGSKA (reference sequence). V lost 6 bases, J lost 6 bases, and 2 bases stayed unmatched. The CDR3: CSARTGGEQYF. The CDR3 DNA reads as TGCAGTGCAAGGACAGGGGGCGAGCAGTACTTC.

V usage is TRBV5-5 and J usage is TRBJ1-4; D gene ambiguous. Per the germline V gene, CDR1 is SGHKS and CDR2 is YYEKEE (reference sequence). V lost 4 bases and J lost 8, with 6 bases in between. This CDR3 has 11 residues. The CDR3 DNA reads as TGTGCCAGCAGCCTCAGAGAAAAACTGTTTTTT. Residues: CASSLREKLFF.

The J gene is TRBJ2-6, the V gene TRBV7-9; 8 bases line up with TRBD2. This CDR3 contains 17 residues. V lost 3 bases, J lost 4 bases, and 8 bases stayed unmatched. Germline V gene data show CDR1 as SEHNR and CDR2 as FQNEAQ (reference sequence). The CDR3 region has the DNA TGTGCCAGCAGCTTGTACAGCGGGAGAACGGGGGCCAACGTCCTGACTTTC. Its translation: CASSLYSGRTGANVLTF. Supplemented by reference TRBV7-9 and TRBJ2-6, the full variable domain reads DTGVSQNPRHKITKRGQNVTFRCDPISEHNRLYWYRQTLGQGPEFLTYFQNEAQLEKSRLLSDRFSAERPKGSFSTLEIQRTEQGDSAMYLCASSLYSGRTGANVLTFGAGSRLTVL.

The CDR3 DNA reads as TGTGCCAGCAGACCGGGACAGGAGGCTATTTCTGGCTACACCTTC. This codes for CASRPGQEAISGYTF. The chain recombines TRBV28 with TRBJ1-2, with 8 positions matching TRBD1. Germline CDR1 MDHEN, CDR2 SYDVKM. V lost 6 bases to trimming and J lost 7 bases; unmatched junction nucleotides: 13. The CDR3 contains 15 residues.

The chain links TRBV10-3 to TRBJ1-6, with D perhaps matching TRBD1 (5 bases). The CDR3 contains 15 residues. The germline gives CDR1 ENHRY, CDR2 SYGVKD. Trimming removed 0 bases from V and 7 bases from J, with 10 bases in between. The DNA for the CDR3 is TGTGCCATCAGTGAGTCCGCAGGGAACAATTCACCCCTCCACTTT. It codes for CAISESAGNNSPLHF.

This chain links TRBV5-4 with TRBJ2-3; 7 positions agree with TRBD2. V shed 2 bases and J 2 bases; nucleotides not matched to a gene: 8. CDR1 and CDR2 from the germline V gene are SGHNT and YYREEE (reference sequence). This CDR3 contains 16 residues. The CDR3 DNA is TGTGCCAGCAGCTTCGGCGGGAGTACCGTCACAGATACGCAGTATTTT. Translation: CASSFGGSTVTDTQYF.

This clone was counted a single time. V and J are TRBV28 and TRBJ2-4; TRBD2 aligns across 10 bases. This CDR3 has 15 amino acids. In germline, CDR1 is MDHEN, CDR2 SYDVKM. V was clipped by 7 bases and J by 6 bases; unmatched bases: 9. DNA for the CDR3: TGTGCCAGCACTTTGGGACTAGCGTTTGGAAACATTCAGTACTTC. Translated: CASTLGLAFGNIQYF.

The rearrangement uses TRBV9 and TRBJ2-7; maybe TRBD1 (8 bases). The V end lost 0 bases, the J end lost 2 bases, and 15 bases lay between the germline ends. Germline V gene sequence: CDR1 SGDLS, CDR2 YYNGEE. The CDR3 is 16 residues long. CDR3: CASSVGITGGAYEQYF. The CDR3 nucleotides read TGTGCCAGCAGCGTAGGTATAACAGGGGGGGCCTACGAGCAGTACTTC.

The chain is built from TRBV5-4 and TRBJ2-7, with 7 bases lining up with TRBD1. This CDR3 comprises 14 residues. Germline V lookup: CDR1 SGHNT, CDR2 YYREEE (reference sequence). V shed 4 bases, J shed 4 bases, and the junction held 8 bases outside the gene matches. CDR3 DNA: TGTGCCAGCAGCCCCCCGACAGGGCCGTACGAGCAGTACTTC. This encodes CASSPPTGPYEQYF.